This T cell receptor beta chain was profiled in a study of blood T cells in healthy people across ages. For the second PCR, which ran for roughly 6 to 11 cycles, a sample-barcoded 5' primer and a J-beta primer mix were used. One entry per CDR3 protein results from TCRdb running MiXCR on the 5' RACE reads. This sample yields more than 500,000 distinct CDR3 sequences, of which 27% are seen a single time; 15% to 20% belongs to the top ten. This receptor was taken from a woman aged 70-85 years in good health. The specimen was blood.

The CDR3 protein is CASSPLTGPQHF. The CDR3 coding sequence is TGTGCCAGCTCACCACTAACTGGGCCCCAGCATTTT. This chain links TRBV18 with TRBJ1-5; D gene uncertain. CDR1 KGHSH and CDR2 LQKENI come from the germline V gene. The CDR3 spans 12 residues. The germline V and J ends were trimmed by 1 base and 9 bases, with 7 bases remaining between them.